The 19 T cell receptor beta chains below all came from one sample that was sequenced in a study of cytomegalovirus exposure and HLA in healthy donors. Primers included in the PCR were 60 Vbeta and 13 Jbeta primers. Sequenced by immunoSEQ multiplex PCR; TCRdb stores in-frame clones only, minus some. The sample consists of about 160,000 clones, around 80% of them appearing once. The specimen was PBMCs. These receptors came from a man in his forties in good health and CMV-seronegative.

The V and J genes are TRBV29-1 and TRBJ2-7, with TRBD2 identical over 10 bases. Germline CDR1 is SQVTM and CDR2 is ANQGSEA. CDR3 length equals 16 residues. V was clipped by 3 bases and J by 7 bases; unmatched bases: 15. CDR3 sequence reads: CSVDDIGLAGVEEQYF. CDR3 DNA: TGCAGCGTTGATGATATCGGCCTAGCGGGAGTAGAAGAGCAGTACTTC.

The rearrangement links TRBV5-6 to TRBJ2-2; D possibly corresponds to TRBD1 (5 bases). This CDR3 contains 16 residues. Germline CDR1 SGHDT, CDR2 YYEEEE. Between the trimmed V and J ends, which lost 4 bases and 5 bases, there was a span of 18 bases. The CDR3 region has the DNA TGTGCCAGCAGCGCACAGGTGGGTCTTCTTACCGGGGAGCTGTTTTTT. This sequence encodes CASSAQVGLLTGELFF.

The CDR3 region has the DNA TGTGCCAGCAGCCGGGACAGGGAGGAGGAGACCCAGTACTTC. It translates to CASSRDREEETQYF. V and J are TRBV28 and TRBJ2-5, with TRBD1 identical over 9 bases. There are 14 residues in the CDR3. The germline gives CDR1 MDHEN, CDR2 SYDVKM. J gave up 5 bases and V 6 bases, and 7 bases lay outside the gene matches.

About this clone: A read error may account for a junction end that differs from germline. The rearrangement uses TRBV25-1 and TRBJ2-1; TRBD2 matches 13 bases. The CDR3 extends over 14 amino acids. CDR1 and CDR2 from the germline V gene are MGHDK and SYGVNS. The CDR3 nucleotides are TGTGCCACCTCCGGGACTAGCGGGAACAACGAGCAGTTCTTC. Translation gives CATSGTSGNNEQFF.

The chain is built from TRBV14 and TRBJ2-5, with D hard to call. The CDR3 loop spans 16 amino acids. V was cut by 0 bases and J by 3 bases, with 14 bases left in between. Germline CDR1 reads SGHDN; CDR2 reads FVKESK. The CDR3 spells CASSQDPPRYEETQYF. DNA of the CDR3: TGTGCCAGCAGCCAAGATCCTCCACGCTATGAAGAGACCCAGTACTTC.

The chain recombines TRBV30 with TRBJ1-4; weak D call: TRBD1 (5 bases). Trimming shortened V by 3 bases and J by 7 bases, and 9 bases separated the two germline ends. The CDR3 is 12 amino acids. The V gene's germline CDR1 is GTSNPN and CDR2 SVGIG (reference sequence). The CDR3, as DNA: TGTGCCTGGAGCGTAGGGGCTGAAAAACTGTTTTTT. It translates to CAWSVGAEKLFF.

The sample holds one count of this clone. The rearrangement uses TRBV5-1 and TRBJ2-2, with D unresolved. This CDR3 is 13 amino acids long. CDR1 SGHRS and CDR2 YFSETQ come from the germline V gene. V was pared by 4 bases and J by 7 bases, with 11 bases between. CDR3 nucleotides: TGCGCCAGCAGCCGACCACGCGGCGGGGAGCTGTTTTTT. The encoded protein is CASSRPRGGELFF.

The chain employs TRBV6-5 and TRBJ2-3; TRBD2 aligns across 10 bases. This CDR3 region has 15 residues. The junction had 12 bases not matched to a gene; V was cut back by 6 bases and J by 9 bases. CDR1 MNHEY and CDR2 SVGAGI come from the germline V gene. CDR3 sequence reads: CASRFRTSGGGTQYF. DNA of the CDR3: TGTGCCAGCAGATTTAGGACTAGCGGAGGGGGGACGCAGTATTTT.

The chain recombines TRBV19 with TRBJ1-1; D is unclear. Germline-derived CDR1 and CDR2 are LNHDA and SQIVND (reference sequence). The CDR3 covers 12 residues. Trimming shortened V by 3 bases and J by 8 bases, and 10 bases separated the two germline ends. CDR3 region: CASSISTGEAFF. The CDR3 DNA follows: TGTGCCAGTAGTATTAGTACGGGAGAAGCTTTCTTT.

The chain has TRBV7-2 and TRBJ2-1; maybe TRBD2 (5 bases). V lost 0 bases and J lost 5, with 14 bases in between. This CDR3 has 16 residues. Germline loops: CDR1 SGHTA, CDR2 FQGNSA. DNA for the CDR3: TGTGCCAGCAGCTTAGCGAGAAGCGGAGGAAACAATGAGCAGTTCTTC. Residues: CASSLARSGGNNEQFF.

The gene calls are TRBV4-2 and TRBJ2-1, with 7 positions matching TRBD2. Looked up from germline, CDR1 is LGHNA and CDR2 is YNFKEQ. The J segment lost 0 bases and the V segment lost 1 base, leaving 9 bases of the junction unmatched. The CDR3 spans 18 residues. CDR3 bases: TGTGCCAGCAGCCAAGCGACCCCGGGGGGAAGCTCCTACAATGAGCAGTTCTTC. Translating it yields CASSQATPGGSSYNEQFF.

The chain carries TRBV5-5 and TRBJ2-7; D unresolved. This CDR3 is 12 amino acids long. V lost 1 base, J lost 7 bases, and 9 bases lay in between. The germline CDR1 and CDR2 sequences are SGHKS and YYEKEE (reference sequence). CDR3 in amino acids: CASSLTIREQYF. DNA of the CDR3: TGTGCCAGCAGCTTGACCATACGGGAGCAGTACTTC.

For the CDR3, the DNA is TGTGCCAGCACCTCCCGCGGGGGCAGGACCGGGGAGCTGTTTTTT. It encodes CASTSRGGRTGELFF. The V gene is TRBV2, the J gene TRBJ2-2, with a weak D call TRBD2 (7 bases). The CDR3 covers 15 residues. Germline lookup yields CDR1 SNHLY and CDR2 FYNNEI. Trimming left V 7 bases short and J 5 bases short, with 17 bases between.

In DNA form, the CDR3 reads TGTGCCAGCAGCCACATGTCCAGGGGGCCGTTACCAGAGACCCAGTACTTC. It codes for CASSHMSRGPLPETQYF. This sequence joins TRBV14 and TRBJ2-5; TRBD1 matches 8 bases. Per the germline V gene, CDR1 is SGHDN and CDR2 is FVKESK. The CDR3 has 17 amino acids. The J segment lost 4 bases and the V segment lost 3 bases, leaving 13 bases of the junction unmatched. Filled out from reference TRBV14 and TRBJ2-5, the complete variable domain reads EAGVTQFPSHSVIEKGQTVTLRCDPISGHDNLYWYRRVMGKEIKFLLHFVKESKQDESGMPNNRFLAERTGGTYSTLKVQPAELEDSGVYFCASSHMSRGPLPETQYFGPGTRLLVL.

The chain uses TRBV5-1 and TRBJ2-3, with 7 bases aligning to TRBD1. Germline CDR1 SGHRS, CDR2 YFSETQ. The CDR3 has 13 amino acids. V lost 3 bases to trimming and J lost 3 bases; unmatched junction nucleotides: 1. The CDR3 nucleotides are TGCGCCAGCAGCTGGGGACAGACAGATACGCAGTATTTT. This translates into CASSWGQTDTQYF.

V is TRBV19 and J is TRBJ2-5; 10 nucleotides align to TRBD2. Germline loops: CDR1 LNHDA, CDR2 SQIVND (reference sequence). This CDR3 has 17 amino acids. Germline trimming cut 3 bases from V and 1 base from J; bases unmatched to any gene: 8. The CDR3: CASSILAASGSQETQYF. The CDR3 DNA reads TGTGCCAGTAGTATCCTGGCCGCTAGCGGGAGCCAAGAGACCCAGTACTTC.

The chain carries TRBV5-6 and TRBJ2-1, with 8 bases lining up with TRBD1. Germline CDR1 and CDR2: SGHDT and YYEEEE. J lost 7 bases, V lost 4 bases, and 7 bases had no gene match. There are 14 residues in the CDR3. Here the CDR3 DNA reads TGTGCCAGCAGCCGACCTTACAGGGGGAATGAGCAGTTCTTC. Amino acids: CASSRPYRGNEQFF.

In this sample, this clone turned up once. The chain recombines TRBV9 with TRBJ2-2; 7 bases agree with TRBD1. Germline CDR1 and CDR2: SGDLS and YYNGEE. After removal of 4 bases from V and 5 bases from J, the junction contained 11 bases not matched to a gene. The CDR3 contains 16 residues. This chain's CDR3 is CASSPRTGPWTGELFF. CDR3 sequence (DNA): TGTGCCAGCAGCCCTCGGACAGGTCCCTGGACCGGGGAGCTGTTTTTT.

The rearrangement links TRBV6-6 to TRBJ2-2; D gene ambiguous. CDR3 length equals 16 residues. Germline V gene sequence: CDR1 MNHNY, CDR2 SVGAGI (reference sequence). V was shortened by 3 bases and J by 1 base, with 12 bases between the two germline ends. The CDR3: CASSYRGRGNTGELFF. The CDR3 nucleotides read TGTGCCAGCAGTTATCGTGGCAGAGGGAACACCGGGGAGCTGTTTTTT.